The 14 T cell receptor beta chains in this list originate from one sample, sequenced in a study of T-cell memory formation after mild COVID-19. Via MiXCR, TCRdb re-called the 5' RACE reads, giving one row per CDR3 protein. The sample lists a few hundred thousand distinct CDR3 sequences; 13% to 15% were seen once. The sample was PBMCs or a T cell subset sorted from them (not recorded which). Receptor source: a young man who had mild COVID-19 (a few samples of this study predate the infection). Cell type and time point are not known.

The chain joins TRBV20-1 to TRBJ2-3; no firm D call. The CDR3 extends over 14 amino acids. Germline-derived CDR1 and CDR2 are DFQATT and SNEGSKA (reference sequence). CDR3 in DNA: TGCAGAGTTTTCGGGTTAGGAAGCACAGATACGCAGTATTTT. Translating it yields CRVFGLGSTDTQYF.

This clonotype showed up just a few times. The chain combines TRBV11-2 with TRBJ1-2; D unclear. CDR3 size: 14 residues. The V end was cut by 0 bases, the J end by 4 bases, with 9 bases between. The germline CDR1 and CDR2 sequences are SGHAT and FQNNGV. The CDR3 DNA is TGTGCCAGCAGCTTAGAAGCAGTTTTCTATGGCTACACCTTC. Translation gives CASSLEAVFYGYTF.

The chain links TRBV2 to TRBJ1-2, with D perhaps matching TRBD1 (6 bases). The CDR3 has 12 residues. Trimming shortened V by 6 bases and J by 6 bases, and 11 bases separated the two germline ends. Germline V CDR1 and CDR2: SNHLY, FYNNEI. In DNA form, the CDR3 reads TGTGCCAGCAGGACAGGTTACCATGGCTACACCTTC. Protein: CASRTGYHGYTF.

This clonotype showed up just a few times. The V and J genes are TRBV7-6 and TRBJ2-1, with 8 bases that match TRBD2. Germline loops: CDR1 SGHVS, CDR2 FNYEAQ. There are 16 residues in the CDR3. Losses at the gene ends were 2 bases for V and 3 bases for J; bases not matched to a gene: 6. The CDR3 region has the DNA TGTGCCAGCAGCTTATGGGTACTAGCGGACTACAATGAGCAGTTCTTC. Translation gives CASSLWVLADYNEQFF. The full variable domain, rest sourced from reference TRBV7-6 and TRBJ2-1, is GAGVSQSPRYKVTKRGQDVALRCDPISGHVSLYWYRQALGQGPEFLTYFNYEAQQDKSGLPNDRFSAERPEGSISTLTIQRTEQRDSAMYRCASSLWVLADYNEQFFGPGTRLTVL.

The CDR3 region has the DNA TGTGCCGGGGAGCGACAGAGGTATGAAAAACTGTTTTTT. It translates to CAGERQRYEKLFF. This chain joins TRBV30 and TRBJ1-4; D possibly corresponds to TRBD1 (5 bases). Germline V gene data show CDR1 as GTSNPN and CDR2 as SVGIG (reference sequence). V lost 8 bases and J 6 bases, leaving 16 bases between the germline ends. CDR3 length: 13 residues.

The chain has TRBV6-1 and TRBJ2-5, with 7 bases identical to TRBD2. With V trimmed by 0 bases and J by 7 bases, 11 bases remained unmatched. Per the germline V gene, CDR1 is MNHNS and CDR2 is SASEGT. The CDR3 contains 16 residues. The CDR3 DNA sequence: TGTGCCAGCAGTGAAGCGGGGGGGTCGGTGGTAGGGACCCAGTACTTC. Its translation: CASSEAGGSVVGTQYF.

This clonotype was detected only a few times. The chain uses TRBV20-1 and TRBJ2-5; TRBD1 matches 10 bases. V lost 2 bases, J lost 5 bases, and 5 bases stayed unmatched. The CDR3 extends over 14 amino acids. Germline values: CDR1 DFQATT, CDR2 SNEGSKA (reference sequence). The DNA for the CDR3 is TGCAGTGCTAGATGGGACAGGGGAAGTGAGACCCAGTACTTC. This sequence encodes CSARWDRGSETQYF.

This clonotype has only a few counts. V and J are TRBV3-1 and TRBJ2-1; 11 positions agree with TRBD2. The CDR3 covers 15 residues. V trimming: 4 bases; J trimming: 3 bases; junction bases outside the gene matches: 2. CDR1 is LGHDT and CDR2 is YNNKEL in the germline V gene (reference sequence). This CDR3 reads CASSLGLADYNEQFF. CDR3 sequence (DNA): TGTGCCAGCAGCCTGGGACTAGCGGACTACAATGAGCAGTTCTTC.

This clonotype was detected a few times. V usage is TRBV11-2 and J usage is TRBJ1-2; weak D call: TRBD1 (5 bases). Germline loops: CDR1 SGHAT, CDR2 FQNNGV. The V and J ends lost 4 bases and 7 bases respectively, with 13 bases between them. The CDR3 is 13 residues long. The CDR3: CASSYSGGGGYTF. The CDR3 nucleotides are TGTGCCAGCAGCTACTCCGGGGGGGGTGGCTACACCTTC.

There are many counts of this clonotype. This chain connects TRBV20-1 to TRBJ1-1, with D possibly TRBD1 on 5 matching bases. V was clipped by 2 bases and J by 2 bases, with 18 bases between them. The length of the CDR3 is 16 residues. CDR1 and CDR2 from the germline V gene are DFQATT and SNEGSKA (reference sequence). This chain's CDR3 is CSARLPLTDLNTEAFF. Here the CDR3 DNA reads TGCAGTGCTAGACTCCCCTTGACAGATCTCAACACTGAAGCTTTCTTT.

This chain joins TRBV11-2 and TRBJ2-5; D gene ambiguous. From germline, CDR1 is SGHAT and CDR2 FQNNGV. Trimming cost V 2 bases and J 5 bases, with 12 bases left between them. This CDR3 spans 14 amino acids. The CDR3 nucleotides are TGTGCCAGCAGCTTAAGCGTTTGGTACGAGACCCAGTACTTC. Translation gives CASSLSVWYETQYF.

This clonotype showed up many times. The chain joins TRBV3-1 to TRBJ1-6; D is unresolved. Trimming stripped 2 bases from V and 6 bases from J, with 8 bases between. Germline values: CDR1 LGHDT, CDR2 YNNKEL (reference sequence). The CDR3 runs to 14 residues. The CDR3 coding sequence is TGTGCCAGCAGCCAAATGACGGGTAATTCACCCCTCCACTTT. The encoded protein is CASSQMTGNSPLHF.

The chain has TRBV7-9 and TRBJ2-6; tentatively, D is TRBD1 (5 bases). The V gene lost 5 bases and the J gene lost 4 bases, with 12 bases spanning the gap. The CDR3 length is 15 residues. Germline-derived CDR1 and CDR2 are SEHNR and FQNEAQ (reference sequence). The CDR3: CASSRRASGANVLTF. The CDR3 DNA is TGTGCCAGCAGCCGCAGGGCCTCCGGGGCCAACGTCCTGACTTTC.

The chain couples TRBV7-9 to TRBJ2-1, with D possibly matching TRBD1 (5 bases). Trimming left V 5 bases short and J 5 bases short, with 19 bases between. This CDR3 has 16 amino acids. Germline V gene data show CDR1 as SEHNR and CDR2 as FQNEAQ (reference sequence). Written as DNA, the CDR3 is TGTGCCAGCAGCCCCCCTCTTAGTGGGGCCGACAATGAGCAGTTCTTC. This encodes CASSPPLSGADNEQFF. Based on the CDR3 plus reference TRBV7-9 and TRBJ2-1, the full variable domain is DTGVSQNPRHKITKRGQNVTFRCDPISEHNRLYWYRQTLGQGPEFLTYFQNEAQLEKSRLLSDRFSAERPKGSFSTLEIQRTEQGDSAMYLCASSPPLSGADNEQFFGPGTRLTVL.